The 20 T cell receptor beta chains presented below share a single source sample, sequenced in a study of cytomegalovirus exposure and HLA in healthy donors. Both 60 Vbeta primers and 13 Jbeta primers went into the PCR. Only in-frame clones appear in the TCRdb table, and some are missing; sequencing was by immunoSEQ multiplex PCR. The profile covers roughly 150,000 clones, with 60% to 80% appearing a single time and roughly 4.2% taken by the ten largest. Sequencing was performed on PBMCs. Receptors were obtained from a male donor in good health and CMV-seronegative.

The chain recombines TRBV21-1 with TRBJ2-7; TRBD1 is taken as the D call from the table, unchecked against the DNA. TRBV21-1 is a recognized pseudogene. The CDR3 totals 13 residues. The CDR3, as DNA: TGTGCCAGCAGCTCCCCGGACAGTTACGAGCAGTACTTC. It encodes CASSSPDSYEQYF.

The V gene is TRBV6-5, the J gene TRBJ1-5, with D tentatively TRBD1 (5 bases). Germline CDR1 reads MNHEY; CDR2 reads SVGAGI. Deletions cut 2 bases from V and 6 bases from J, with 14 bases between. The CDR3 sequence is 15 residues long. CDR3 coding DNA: TGTGCCAGCAGTTACGACAGTGCACCTGGTCAGCCCCAGCATTTT. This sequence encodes CASSYDSAPGQPQHF.

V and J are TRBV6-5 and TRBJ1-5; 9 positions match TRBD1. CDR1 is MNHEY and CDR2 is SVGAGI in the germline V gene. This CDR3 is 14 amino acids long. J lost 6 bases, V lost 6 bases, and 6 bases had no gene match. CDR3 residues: CASRPDRGTQPQHF. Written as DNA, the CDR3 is TGTGCCAGCAGGCCCGACAGGGGGACTCAGCCCCAGCATTTT.

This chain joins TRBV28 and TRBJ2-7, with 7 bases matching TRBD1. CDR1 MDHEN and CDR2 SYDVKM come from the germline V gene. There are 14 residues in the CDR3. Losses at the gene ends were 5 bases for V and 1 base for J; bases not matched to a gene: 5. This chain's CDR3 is CASSPPGQSYEQYF. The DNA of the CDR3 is TGTGCCAGCAGTCCACCGGGACAGTCCTACGAGCAGTACTTC.

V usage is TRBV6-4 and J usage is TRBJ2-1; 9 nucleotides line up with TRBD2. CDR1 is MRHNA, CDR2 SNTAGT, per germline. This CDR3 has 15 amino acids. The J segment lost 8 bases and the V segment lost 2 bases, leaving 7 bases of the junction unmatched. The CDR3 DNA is TGTGCCAGCAGTGACCTCGCGGGAGGGAGCGATGAGCAGTTCTTC. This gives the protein CASSDLAGGSDEQFF.

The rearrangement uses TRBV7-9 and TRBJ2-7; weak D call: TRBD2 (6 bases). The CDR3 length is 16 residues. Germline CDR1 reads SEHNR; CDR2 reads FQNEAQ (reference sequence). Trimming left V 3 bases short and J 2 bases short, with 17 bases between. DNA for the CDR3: TGTGCCAGCAGCTTTATCTATAGCGGTCAGACCTACGAGCAGTACTTC. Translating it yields CASSFIYSGQTYEQYF.

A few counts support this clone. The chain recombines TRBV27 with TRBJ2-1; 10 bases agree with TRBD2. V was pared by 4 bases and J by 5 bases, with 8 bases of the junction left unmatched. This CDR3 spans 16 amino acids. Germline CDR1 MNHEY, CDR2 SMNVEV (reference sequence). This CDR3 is CASSSLAGGWDNEQFF. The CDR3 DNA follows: TGTGCCAGCAGTTCGTTAGCGGGGGGCTGGGACAATGAGCAGTTCTTC.

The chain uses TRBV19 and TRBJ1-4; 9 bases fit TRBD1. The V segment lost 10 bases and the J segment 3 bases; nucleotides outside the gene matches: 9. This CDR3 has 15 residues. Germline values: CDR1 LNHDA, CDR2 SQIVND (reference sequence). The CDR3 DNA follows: TGTGCCACATCCGGGACAGGGAGGGCTAATGAAAAACTGTTTTTT. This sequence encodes CATSGTGRANEKLFF.

CDR3 DNA sequence: TGTGCCACCAGTCTCACAGGGGCAACCGGACAAGAGACCCAGTACTTC. Translation gives CATSLTGATGQETQYF. The chain couples TRBV15 to TRBJ2-5; 7 bases map to TRBD1. Trimming removed 6 bases from V and 2 bases from J; junction bases left unmatched: 12. Germline V gene sequence: CDR1 LNHNV, CDR2 YYDKDF (reference sequence). This CDR3 comprises 16 residues.

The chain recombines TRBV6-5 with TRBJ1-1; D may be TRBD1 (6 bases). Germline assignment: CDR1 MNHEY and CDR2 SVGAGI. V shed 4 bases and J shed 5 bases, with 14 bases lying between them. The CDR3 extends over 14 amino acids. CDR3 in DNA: TGTGCCAGCAGTTCCCGGGACACGAGGACTGAAGCTTTCTTT. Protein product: CASSSRDTRTEAFF.

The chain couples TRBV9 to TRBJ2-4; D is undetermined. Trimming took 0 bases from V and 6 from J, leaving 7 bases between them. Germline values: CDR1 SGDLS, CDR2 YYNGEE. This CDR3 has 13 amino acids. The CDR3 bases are TGTGCCAGCAGCGTAGGGGCAGCAAACATTCAGTACTTC. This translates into CASSVGAANIQYF.

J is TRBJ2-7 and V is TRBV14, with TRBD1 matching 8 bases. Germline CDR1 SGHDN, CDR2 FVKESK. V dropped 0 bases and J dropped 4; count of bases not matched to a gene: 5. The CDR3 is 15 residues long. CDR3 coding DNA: TGTGCCAGCAGCCAAGAGGACAGGGAAAGGTACGAGCAGTACTTC. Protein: CASSQEDRERYEQYF.

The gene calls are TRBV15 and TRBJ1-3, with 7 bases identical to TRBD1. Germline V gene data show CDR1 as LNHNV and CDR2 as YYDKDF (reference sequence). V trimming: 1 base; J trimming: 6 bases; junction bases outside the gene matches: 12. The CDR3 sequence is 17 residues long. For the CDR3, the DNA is TGTGCCACCAGCAGAGGGATTCGGACAGGACGTCCAAACACCATATATTTT. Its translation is CATSRGIRTGRPNTIYF.

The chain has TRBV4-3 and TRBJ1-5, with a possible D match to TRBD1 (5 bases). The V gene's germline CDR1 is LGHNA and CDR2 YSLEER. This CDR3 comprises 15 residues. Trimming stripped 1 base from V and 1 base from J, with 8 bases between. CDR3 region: CASSQGAGSNQPQHF. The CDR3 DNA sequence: TGCGCCAGCAGCCAAGGGGCAGGGAGCAATCAGCCCCAGCATTTT.

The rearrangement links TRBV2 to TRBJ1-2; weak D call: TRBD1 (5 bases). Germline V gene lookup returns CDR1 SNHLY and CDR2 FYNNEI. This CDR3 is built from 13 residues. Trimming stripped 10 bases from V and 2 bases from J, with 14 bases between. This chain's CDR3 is CATTSGVNYGYTF. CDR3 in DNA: TGTGCCACCACCTCGGGGGTCAACTATGGCTACACCTTC.

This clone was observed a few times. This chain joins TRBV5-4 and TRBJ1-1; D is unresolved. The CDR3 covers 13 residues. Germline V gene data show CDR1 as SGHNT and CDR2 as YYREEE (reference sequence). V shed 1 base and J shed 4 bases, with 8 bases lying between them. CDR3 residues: CASSLTGSTEAFF. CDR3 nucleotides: TGTGCCAGCAGCTTGACGGGGAGCACTGAAGCTTTCTTT. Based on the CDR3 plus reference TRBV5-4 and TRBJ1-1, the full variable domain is ETGVTQSPTHLIKTRGQQVTLRCSSQSGHNTVSWYQQALGQGPQFIFQYYREEENGRGNFPPRFSGLQFPNYSSELNVNALELDDSALYLCASSLTGSTEAFFGQGTRLTVV.

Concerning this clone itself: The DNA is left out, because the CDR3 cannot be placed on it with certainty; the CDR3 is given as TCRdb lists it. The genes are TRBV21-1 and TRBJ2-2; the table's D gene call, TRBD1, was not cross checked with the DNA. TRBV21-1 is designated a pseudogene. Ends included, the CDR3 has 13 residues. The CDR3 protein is CAIWGPGAGELFF.

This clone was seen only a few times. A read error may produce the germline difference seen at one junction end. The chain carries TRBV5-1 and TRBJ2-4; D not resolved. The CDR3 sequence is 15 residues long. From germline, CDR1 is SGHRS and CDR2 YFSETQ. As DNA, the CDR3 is TGCGCCAGCAGCTTGCTCTTGAGTGACAAAAACAGTCAGTACTTC. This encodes CASSLLLSDKNSQYF. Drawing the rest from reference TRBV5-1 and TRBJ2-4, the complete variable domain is KAGVTQTPRYLIKTRGQQVTLSCSPISGHRSVSWYQQTPGQGLQFLFEYFSETQRNKGNFPGRFSGRQFSNSRSEMNVSTLELGDSALYLCASSLLLSDKNSQYFGAGTRLSVL.

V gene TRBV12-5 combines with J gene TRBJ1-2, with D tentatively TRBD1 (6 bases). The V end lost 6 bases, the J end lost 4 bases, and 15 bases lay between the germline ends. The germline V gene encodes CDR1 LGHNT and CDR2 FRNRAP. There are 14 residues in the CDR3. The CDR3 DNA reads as TGTGCTAGTGGGCCGGGACAAACATTCTATGGCTACACCTTC. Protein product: CASGPGQTFYGYTF. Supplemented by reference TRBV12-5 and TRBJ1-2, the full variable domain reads DARVTQTPRHKVTEMGQEVTMRCQPILGHNTVFWYRQTMMQGLELLAYFRNRAPLDDSGMPKDRFSAEMPDATLATLKIQPSEPRDSAVYFCASGPGQTFYGYTFGSGTRLTVV.

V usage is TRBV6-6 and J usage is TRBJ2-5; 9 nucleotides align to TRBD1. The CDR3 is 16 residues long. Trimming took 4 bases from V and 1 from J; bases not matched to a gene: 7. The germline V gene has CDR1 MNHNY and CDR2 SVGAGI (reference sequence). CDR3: CASSSLGDRVQETQYF. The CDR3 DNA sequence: TGTGCCAGCAGTTCACTTGGGGACAGGGTCCAAGAGACCCAGTACTTC.